Here is one T cell receptor (beta chain) with its context. The assay was immunoSEQ multiplex PCR, and TCRdb's table has in-frame clones only and misses some. The sample shows some 8,900 clones, 91% of them seen only once. This specimen comes from a study of technical replicates of blood from a few donors. CDR1 SGHRS and CDR2 YFSETQ come from the germline V gene. The V and J ends lost 0 bases and 6 bases respectively, with 10 bases between them. The length of the CDR3 is 13 residues. The V and J genes are TRBV5-1 and TRBJ2-7; maybe TRBD2 (5 bases). The sequence came from a human donor in good health. The sequenced material came from PBMCs. In DNA, the CDR3 is TGCGCCAGCAGCTTGGCCGGGGTAACCGAGCAGTACTTC. It yields the protein CASSLAGVTEQYF.